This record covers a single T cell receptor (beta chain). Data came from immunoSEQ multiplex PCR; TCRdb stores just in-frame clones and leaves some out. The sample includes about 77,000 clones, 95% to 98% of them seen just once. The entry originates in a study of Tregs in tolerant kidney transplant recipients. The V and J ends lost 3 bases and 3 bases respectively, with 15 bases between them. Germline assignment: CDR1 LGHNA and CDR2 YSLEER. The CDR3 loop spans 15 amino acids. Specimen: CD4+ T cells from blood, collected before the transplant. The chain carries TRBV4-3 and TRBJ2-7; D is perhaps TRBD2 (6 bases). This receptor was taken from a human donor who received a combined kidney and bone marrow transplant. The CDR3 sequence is CASSQTAPGGYEQYF. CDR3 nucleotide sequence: TGCGCCAGCAGCCAGACGGCTCCCGGGGGCTACGAGCAGTACTTC.